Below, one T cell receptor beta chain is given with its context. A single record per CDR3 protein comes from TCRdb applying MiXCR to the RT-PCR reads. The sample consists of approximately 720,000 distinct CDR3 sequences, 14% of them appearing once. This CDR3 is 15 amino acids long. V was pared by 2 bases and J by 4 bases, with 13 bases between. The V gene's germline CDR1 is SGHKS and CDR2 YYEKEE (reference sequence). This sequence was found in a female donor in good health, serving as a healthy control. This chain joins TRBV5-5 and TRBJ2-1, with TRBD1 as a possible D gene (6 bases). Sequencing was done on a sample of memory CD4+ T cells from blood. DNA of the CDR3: TGTGCCAGCAGCTTACAAGAACAGGGTTACAATGAGCAGTTCTTC. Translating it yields CASSLQEQGYNEQFF. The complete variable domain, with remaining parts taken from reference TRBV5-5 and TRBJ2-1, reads DAGVTQSPTHLIKTRGQQVTLRCSPISGHKSVSWYQQVLGQGPQFIFQYYEKEERGRGNFPDRFSARQFPNYSSELNVNALLLGDSALYLCASSLQEQGYNEQFFGPGTRLTVL.